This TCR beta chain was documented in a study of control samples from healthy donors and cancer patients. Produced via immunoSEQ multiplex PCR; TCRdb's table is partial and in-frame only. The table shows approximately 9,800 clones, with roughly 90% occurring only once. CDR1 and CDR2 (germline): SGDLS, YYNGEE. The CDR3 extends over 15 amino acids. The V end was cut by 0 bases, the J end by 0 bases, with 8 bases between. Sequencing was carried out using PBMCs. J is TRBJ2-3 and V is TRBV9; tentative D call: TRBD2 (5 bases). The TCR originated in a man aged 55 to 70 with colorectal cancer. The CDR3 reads CASSVVAGSTDTQYF. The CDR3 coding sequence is TGTGCCAGCAGCGTAGTGGCGGGCAGCACAGATACGCAGTATTTT.